This TCR beta chain was identified during a study of neurological immune-mediated disorders. Study conclusions and caveats: Private repertoires in all groups were suggested by the finding that expanded clones across subjects shared no CDR3 amino acid sequences. HTLV-1-associated myelopathy had the most TCR clonal expansion, and multiple sclerosis had the least, less than healthy controls.

CDR1 and CDR2 from the germline V gene are SGHRS and YFSETQ. The ends were cut back, 1 base at V and 1 base at J, with 11 bases in the middle. The CDR3 runs 15 residues. This clonotype was recorded at least ten times. Its antigen is still unknown. The cDNA was synthesized by means of template-switch 5'RACE, which was carried out with 10-nucleotide random UMIs. In TCRdb, the 5' RACE reads were re-called with MiXCR into one record per CDR3 protein. The sample shows under 45,000 distinct CDR3 sequences, approximately 15% of them seen only once. The sorted libraries were made from about a million CD4+ or CD8+ T cells.

The receptor was derived from a woman between 55 and 75 years old with HTLV-1-associated myelopathy (HAM/TSP). Sequenced input: CD4+ T cells from blood. The rearrangement joins TRBV5-1 to TRBJ1-1, with D possibly matching TRBD1 (6 bases). CDR3 sequence: CASSLRPGANTEAFF. The CDR3 DNA reads TGCGCCAGCAGCTTGCGGCCGGGGGCGAACACTGAAGCTTTCTTT.